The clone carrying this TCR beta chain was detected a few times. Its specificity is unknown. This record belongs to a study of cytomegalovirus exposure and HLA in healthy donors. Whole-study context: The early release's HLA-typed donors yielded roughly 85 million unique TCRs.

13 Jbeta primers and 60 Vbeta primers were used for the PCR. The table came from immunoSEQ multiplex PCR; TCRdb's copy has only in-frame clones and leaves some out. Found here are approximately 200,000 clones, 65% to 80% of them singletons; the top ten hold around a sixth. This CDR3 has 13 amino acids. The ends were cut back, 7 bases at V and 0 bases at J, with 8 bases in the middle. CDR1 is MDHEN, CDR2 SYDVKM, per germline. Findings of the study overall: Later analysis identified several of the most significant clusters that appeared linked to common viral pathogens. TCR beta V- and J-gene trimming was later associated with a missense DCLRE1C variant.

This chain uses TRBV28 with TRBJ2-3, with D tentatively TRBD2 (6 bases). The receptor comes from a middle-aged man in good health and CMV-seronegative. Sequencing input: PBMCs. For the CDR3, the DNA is TGTGCCAGCACTAGCGCTAGCACAGATACGCAGTATTTT. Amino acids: CASTSASTDTQYF.